Each of the 12 T cell receptor beta chains below was sequenced from the same sample in a study of blood T cell repertoires in COVID-19 (dated by TCRdb to the early 2020s). Libraries were made using the immunoSEQ multiplex PCR assay. As stored in TCRdb, this immuneACCESS dataset retains in-frame rearrangements with V and J assigned. A fraction of the clones does not appear; measured against another copy, unresolved V genes explain less than half of the discrepancy, and the remainder lacks a known reason. The sample table records more than 85,000 clones; roughly 86% of these occur just once. The leading ten clones occupy around 6.5% of the sample. Sequencing was carried out using peripheral blood. Receptors originate from a woman aged 60-75 years with acute or convalescent COVID-19.

The chain is built from TRBV9 and TRBJ2-1; 10 bases are a match to TRBD2. The CDR3 is 18 amino acids. Trimming removed 0 bases from V and 0 bases from J; junction bases left unmatched: 6. Germline CDR1 is SGDLS and CDR2 is YYNGEE. In DNA, the CDR3 is TGTGCCAGCAGCGTAGGCTTACTAGCGGGGCGCTCCTACAATGAGCAGTTCTTC. Its translation is CASSVGLLAGRSYNEQFF. The full variable domain, its missing parts supplied by reference TRBV9 and TRBJ2-1, is DSGVTQTPKHLITATGQRVTLRCSPRSGDLSVYWYQQSLDQGLQFLIQYYNGEERAKGNILERFSAQQFPDLHSELNLSSLELGDSALYFCASSVGLLAGRSYNEQFFGPGTRLTVL.

This sequence joins TRBV5-5 and TRBJ1-1, with D possibly being TRBD1 (6 bases). V lost 1 base, J lost 9 bases, and 10 bases lay in between. CDR1 is SGHKS and CDR2 is YYEKEE in the germline V gene (reference sequence). The length of the CDR3 is 12 residues. The CDR3: CASSLQQGQAFF. The CDR3 DNA is TGTGCCAGCAGCTTGCAGCAGGGGCAAGCTTTCTTT.

This chain connects TRBV5-5 to TRBJ2-7, with no clear D. Trimming pared 0 bases from V and 0 bases from J, leaving 4 bases between. The CDR3 loop spans 13 amino acids. The germline V gene encodes CDR1 SGHKS and CDR2 YYEKEE (reference sequence). CDR3 nucleotides: TGTGCCAGCAGCTTGGGACACTCCTACGAGCAGTACTTC. Encoded protein: CASSLGHSYEQYF.

This sequence joins TRBV11-3 and TRBJ2-2; TRBD2 aligns across 11 bases. The germline gives CDR1 SGHNT, CDR2 YENEEA. The CDR3 has 16 amino acids. The trim removed 5 bases at V and 1 base at J, leaving 3 bases unmatched. CDR3 bases: TGTGCCAGCAGCCAAACTAGCGGGAGGAACACCGGGGAGCTGTTTTTT. Protein: CASSQTSGRNTGELFF.

The rearrangement links TRBV11-2 to TRBJ2-1, with D uncertain. Trimming pared 1 base from V and 3 bases from J, leaving 4 bases between. From germline, CDR1 is SGHAT and CDR2 FQNNGV. The CDR3 has 13 amino acids. The CDR3, as DNA: TGTGCCAGCAGCTTAGCTAGCTACAATGAGCAGTTCTTC. Encoded protein: CASSLASYNEQFF.

The chain is built from TRBV19 and TRBJ1-5; the D is unclear. Germline CDR1 is LNHDA and CDR2 is SQIVND (reference sequence). V was shortened by 5 bases and J by 7 bases, with 18 bases between the two germline ends. CDR3 length: 15 amino acids. The CDR3 loop is CASSSYEGPRQPQHF. CDR3 nucleotide sequence: TGTGCCAGTAGTTCCTACGAGGGCCCGCGGCAGCCCCAGCATTTT. Combining the CDR3 with reference TRBV19 and TRBJ1-5 gives the whole variable domain DGGITQSPKYLFRKEGQNVTLSCEQNLNHDAMYWYRQDPGQGLRLIYYSQIVNDFQKGDIAEGYSVSREKKESFPLTVTSAQKNPTAFYLCASSSYEGPRQPQHFGDGTRLSIL.

The rearrangement links TRBV6-5 to TRBJ1-2; D unresolved. Trimming left V 0 bases short and J 0 bases short, with 5 bases between. There are 14 residues in the CDR3. The V gene's germline CDR1 is MNHEY and CDR2 SVGAGI. As DNA, the CDR3 is TGTGCCAGCAGTTACTCTCCGTCTAACTATGGCTACACCTTC. Encoded protein: CASSYSPSNYGYTF.

The rearrangement links TRBV6-1 to TRBJ2-7; maybe TRBD2 (6 bases). This CDR3 is built from 18 residues. CDR1 MNHNS and CDR2 SASEGT come from the germline V gene. V lost 0 bases and J lost 2, with 20 bases in between. CDR3 DNA: TGTGCCAGCAGTGAAGCCGGGACTTGGGGGACGCAGACCTACGAGCAGTACTTC. This encodes CASSEAGTWGTQTYEQYF.

This clone showed up just once. The chain uses TRBV5-4 and TRBJ2-2; TRBD1 matches at 7 bases. Germline V gives CDR1 SGHNT, CDR2 YYREEE (reference sequence). V trimming: 2 bases; J trimming: 5 bases; junction bases outside the gene matches: 6. CDR3 length: 15 residues. The CDR3 DNA reads as TGTGCCAGCAGCTTAAGACAGGGAGATACCGGGGAGCTGTTTTTT. Protein product: CASSLRQGDTGELFF.

The rearrangement uses TRBV9 and TRBJ2-3; 16 bases line up with TRBD2. Germline V gene lookup returns CDR1 SGDLS and CDR2 YYNGEE. The CDR3 contains 19 residues. Trimming took 4 bases from V and 5 from J; bases not matched to a gene: 13. CDR3 in DNA: TGTGCCAGCAGCTTAAGCACCGGGACTAGCGGGAGGGCGGGAGATACGCAGTATTTT. This codes for CASSLSTGTSGRAGDTQYF.

V gene TRBV5-1 combines with J gene TRBJ1-2, with D uncertain. The CDR3 is made up of 15 amino acids. V lost 0 bases and J 0 bases, leaving 9 bases between the germline ends. Germline V gene lookup returns CDR1 SGHRS and CDR2 YFSETQ. The DNA of the CDR3 is TGCGCCAGCAGCTTGGAACCACAGTCTAACTATGGCTACACCTTC. Translated, it gives CASSLEPQSNYGYTF.

V gene TRBV7-9 combines with J gene TRBJ2-7; possible D gene TRBD1, 6 bases. The CDR3 covers 14 residues. The germline CDR1 and CDR2 sequences are SEHNR and FQNEAQ (reference sequence). Trimming removed 1 base from V and 3 bases from J, with 10 bases in between. This CDR3 is CASSLGGTLYEQYF. The DNA for the CDR3 is TGTGCCAGCAGCTTAGGGGGGACACTCTACGAGCAGTACTTC.